This T cell receptor beta chain was recorded in a study of T cell changes during pregnancy in multiple sclerosis. Sequencing used immunoSEQ multiplex PCR; TCRdb keeps in-frame clones, though not all of them. The sample consists of around 40,000 clones, roughly 87% of them appearing once. V was pared by 5 bases and J by 5 bases, with 12 bases between. Germline loops: CDR1 SEHNR, CDR2 FQNEAQ (reference sequence). This CDR3 has 14 amino acids. The receptor was isolated from a female donor with multiple sclerosis, enrolled in a pregnancy study. Sequenced material: CD4+ T cells from peripheral blood mononuclear cells, taken in the first trimester of pregnancy. The J gene is TRBJ1-4, the V gene TRBV7-9, with D hard to call. The CDR3 reads CASSRRVNNEKLFF. The CDR3 DNA reads TGTGCCAGCAGCCGGAGGGTGAACAATGAAAAACTGTTTTTT.